This T cell receptor beta chain was documented in a study of T cell responses to AZD1222 COVID-19 vaccine. The CDR3 is made up of 15 amino acids. In germline, CDR1 is SGHAT, CDR2 FQNNGV. V was pared by 4 bases and J by 5 bases, with 17 bases between. Study-wide points: Distributed over spike, vaccine-associated CD4 TCRs predominated at 160-218 and 743-854. Increases in Spike-specific TCR breadth and depth were seen after two AZD1222 doses. Donor demographics were predominantly white British with a female majority; clonal diversity may be underestimated. Unmutated variant regions are reportedly the target of nearly half of TCRs that are spike-specific.

Method: immunoSEQ multiplex PCR; TCRdb's copy keeps in-frame clones and lacks some. The table includes about 86,000 clones, about 92% detected once. Worth noting for this clone: Its specificity is not known.

This sequence was found in an adult who received the AZD1222 COVID-19 vaccine. The specimen was peripheral blood, collected 28 days after the second AZD1222 dose. The chain is built from TRBV11-2 and TRBJ1-1; D is possibly TRBD1 (5 bases). CDR3 in DNA: TGTGCCAGCAGCTCCTTTGGGGGGGTTCATACTGAAGCTTTCTTT. Protein sequence: CASSSFGGVHTEAFF.